The T cell receptor beta chain described here comes from a study of blood T cell repertoires in COVID-19. In the study overall: The samples span acute and convalescent COVID-19 from the United States, Italy and Spain. Nucleic acid was either cDNA or gDNA, and it came from T cells, B-cell-depleted T cells, or PBMCs.

CDR3 length equals 14 residues. CDR1 is SEHNR, CDR2 FQNEAQ, per germline (reference sequence). Between the trimmed V and J ends, which lost 2 bases and 5 bases, there was a span of 12 bases. Profiling relied on immunoSEQ multiplex PCR, and the TCRdb table lists in-frame clones only, not all of them. The sample comprises approximately 240,000 clones, under 85% of which are singletons, and roughly 4% rests with the top ten. This chain uses TRBV7-9 with TRBJ1-2, with a weak D call TRBD1 (5 bases). The receptor was isolated from a woman aged 40 to 50 with active or convalescent COVID-19. Sequencing was carried out using peripheral blood. As DNA, the CDR3 is TGTGCCAGCAGCTTATACCAGGGCCATTATGGCTACACCTTC. It codes for CASSLYQGHYGYTF.